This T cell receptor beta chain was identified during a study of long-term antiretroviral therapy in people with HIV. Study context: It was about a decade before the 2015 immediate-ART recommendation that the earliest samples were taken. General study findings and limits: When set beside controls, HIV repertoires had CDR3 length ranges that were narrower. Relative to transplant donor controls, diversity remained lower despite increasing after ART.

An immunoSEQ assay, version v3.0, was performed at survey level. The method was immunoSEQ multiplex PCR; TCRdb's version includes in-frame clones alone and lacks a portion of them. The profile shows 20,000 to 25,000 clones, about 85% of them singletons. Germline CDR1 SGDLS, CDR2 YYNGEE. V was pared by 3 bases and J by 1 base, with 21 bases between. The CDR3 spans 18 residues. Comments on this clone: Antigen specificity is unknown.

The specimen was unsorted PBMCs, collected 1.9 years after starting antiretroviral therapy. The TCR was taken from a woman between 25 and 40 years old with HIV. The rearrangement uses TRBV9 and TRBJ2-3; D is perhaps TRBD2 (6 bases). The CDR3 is CASSAPSDAGRRTDTQYF. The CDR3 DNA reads TGTGCCAGCAGCGCCCCGTCGGATGCGGGGCGGCGCACAGATACGCAGTATTTT.